Below, 16 T cell receptor beta chains from the same sample are listed, as sequenced in a study of T cell responses to AZD1222 COVID-19 vaccine. Only in-frame clones appear in the TCRdb table, and some are missing; sequencing was by immunoSEQ multiplex PCR. The sample yields roughly 120,000 clones, 80% to 90% seen once. The material sequenced was peripheral blood, taken on day 0 of MenACWY control vaccination. These receptors all stem from an adult in good health.

J is TRBJ2-3 and V is TRBV19, with 7 positions matching TRBD2. CDR3 length: 16 residues. Germline CDR1 and CDR2: LNHDA and SQIVND (reference sequence). After removal of 7 bases from V and 8 bases from J, the junction contained 18 bases not matched to a gene. The CDR3 coding sequence is TGTGCCAGTACCGCCCCGGGACTACGCCACCGAGGTACGCAGTATTTT. It codes for CASTAPGLRHRGTQYF.

This clone appeared a single time. V is TRBV4-3 and J is TRBJ2-7, with a weak D call TRBD1 (6 bases). Germline-derived CDR1 and CDR2 are LGHNA and YSLEER. Trimming pared 0 bases from V and 5 bases from J, leaving 8 bases between. The CDR3 sequence is 13 residues long. CDR3 coding DNA: TGCGCCAGCAGCCAAGAACAGGGCAACGAGCAGTACTTC. Its protein is CASSQEQGNEQYF.

The J gene is TRBJ1-1, the V gene TRBV12-3 or TRBV12-4; maybe TRBD1 (5 bases). V shed 6 bases and J shed 4 bases, with 12 bases lying between them. The length of the CDR3 is 13 residues. The CDR3 nucleotides are TGTGCCAGCAGGCTGGGGGGGACCACTGAAGCTTTCTTT. It translates to CASRLGGTTEAFF.

This chain's CDR3 is CASSLAPGFSYNEQFF. CDR3 nucleotide sequence: TGCGCCAGCAGCTTGGCACCGGGATTCTCCTACAATGAGCAGTTCTTC. The chain combines TRBV5-1 with TRBJ2-1; D possibly corresponds to TRBD2 (5 bases). Trimming pared 0 bases from V and 0 bases from J, leaving 10 bases between. Germline CDR1 and CDR2: SGHRS and YFSETQ. This CDR3 comprises 16 residues.

The V and J genes are TRBV6-7 and TRBJ2-6, with D uncertain. TRBV6-7 is recorded as an ORF, its role being uncertain. The CDR3 has 16 amino acids. V was clipped by 0 bases and J by 4 bases, with 10 bases between them. The CDR3 loop is CASSYSNRAGANVLTF. The CDR3 bases are TGTGCCAGCAGTTACTCGAACCGGGCCGGGGCCAACGTCCTGACTTTC.

V and J are TRBV7-9 and TRBJ2-3; D possibly corresponds to TRBD1 (5 bases). The germline V gene encodes CDR1 SEHNR and CDR2 FQNEAQ (reference sequence). Trimming shortened V by 4 bases and J by 5 bases, and 7 bases separated the two germline ends. This CDR3 region has 12 residues. CDR3 sequence: CASSSTGDTQYF. The CDR3 DNA reads TGTGCCAGCAGCTCAACAGGAGATACGCAGTATTTT.

This chain connects TRBV19 to TRBJ2-4; maybe TRBD1 (6 bases). Trimming cost V 2 bases and J 2 bases, with 19 bases left between them. CDR1 LNHDA and CDR2 SQIVND come from the germline V gene (reference sequence). This CDR3 has 18 amino acids. The CDR3 sequence is CASSIRWGPGDTKNIQYF. The CDR3, as DNA: TGTGCCAGTAGTATACGGTGGGGGCCAGGGGATACCAAAAACATTCAGTACTTC.

The chain recombines TRBV19 with TRBJ1-4; TRBD1 agrees at 11 bases. This CDR3 is built from 16 residues. The J segment lost 2 bases and the V segment lost 5 bases, leaving 4 bases of the junction unmatched. Per germline, CDR1 LNHDA and CDR2 SQIVND (reference sequence). CDR3 in DNA: TGTGCCAGTAGTGTGGACAGGGGGCTGACTAATGAAAAACTGTTTTTT. Its protein product is CASSVDRGLTNEKLFF.

The gene calls are TRBV7-3 and TRBJ1-1; D gene ambiguous. The ends were cut back, 5 bases at V and 6 bases at J, with 16 bases in the middle. Germline lookup yields CDR1 SGHTA and CDR2 FQGTGA. The CDR3 consists of 14 residues. Here the CDR3 reads CASSPTLGSAEAFF. The CDR3 bases are TGTGCCAGCAGCCCCACCCTTGGGTCGGCTGAAGCTTTCTTT.

The chain is built from TRBV6-5 and TRBJ1-1; 7 bases align to TRBD1. Trimming removed 5 bases from V and 2 bases from J; junction bases left unmatched: 5. The CDR3 consists of 14 residues. The germline gives CDR1 MNHEY, CDR2 SVGAGI. The CDR3 spells CASSRQGGNTEAFF. DNA of the CDR3: TGTGCCAGCAGTCGACAGGGCGGTAACACTGAAGCTTTCTTT.

V gene TRBV5-5 combines with J gene TRBJ2-7, with 9 positions matching TRBD1. CDR1 is SGHKS, CDR2 YYEKEE, per germline (reference sequence). After removal of 4 bases from V and 3 bases from J, the junction contained 5 bases not matched to a gene. The CDR3 has 14 residues. The CDR3 DNA reads TGTGCCAGCAGCCGACGGGACAGGGACTACGAGCAGTACTTC. This encodes CASSRRDRDYEQYF.

The chain combines TRBV2 with TRBJ1-5; 12 bases agree with TRBD1. The CDR3 length is 16 residues. Per the germline V gene, CDR1 is SNHLY and CDR2 is FYNNEI. The V segment lost 6 bases and the J segment 7 bases; nucleotides outside the gene matches: 10. Written as DNA, the CDR3 is TGTGCCAGCAGGGACAAGGGACAGGGGGCCCCACAGCCCCAGCATTTT. As protein: CASRDKGQGAPQPQHF.

V is TRBV19 and J is TRBJ1-2; no firm D call. The V and J ends lost 4 bases and 4 bases respectively, with 16 bases between them. The germline V gene encodes CDR1 LNHDA and CDR2 SQIVND (reference sequence). The CDR3 is made up of 15 amino acids. The DNA of the CDR3 is TGTGCCAGTAGTACAATTGATGGGTCCTTCTATGGCTACACCTTC. Protein sequence: CASSTIDGSFYGYTF. The variable domain in full, with the rest retrieved from reference TRBV19 and TRBJ1-2, is DGGITQSPKYLFRKEGQNVTLSCEQNLNHDAMYWYRQDPGQGLRLIYYSQIVNDFQKGDIAEGYSVSREKKESFPLTVTSAQKNPTAFYLCASSTIDGSFYGYTFGSGTRLTVV.

The chain carries TRBV15 and TRBJ1-3; no definite D call. The CDR3 has 16 amino acids. The germline V and J ends were trimmed by 0 bases and 0 bases, with 9 bases remaining between them. Germline lookup yields CDR1 LNHNV and CDR2 YYDKDF (reference sequence). The CDR3 DNA sequence: TGTGCCACCAGCAGAGATGTCAGGCTCTCTGGAAACACCATATATTTT. As protein: CATSRDVRLSGNTIYF.

The chain joins TRBV10-3 to TRBJ2-1; 11 positions match TRBD2. Unmatched junction bases numbered 9, after V lost 5 bases and J lost 6 bases. Germline-derived CDR1 and CDR2 are ENHRY and SYGVKD. The CDR3 loop spans 16 amino acids. The CDR3 DNA follows: TGTGCCATCAGTAGAGAGGGTAGCGGGGGGGCCAATGAGCAGTTCTTC. Its translation is CAISREGSGGANEQFF.

The chain recombines TRBV4-3 with TRBJ1-4; D is ambiguous. The CDR3 contains 15 residues. Germline CDR1 reads LGHNA; CDR2 reads YSLEER. Trimming took off 3 bases at V and 0 bases at J, with 8 bases between the two ends. The DNA for the CDR3 is TGCGCCAGCAGCCACACAGACACAACTAATGAAAAACTGTTTTTT. It yields the protein CASSHTDTTNEKLFF.